These T cell receptor beta chains were read from a single sample in a study of cytomegalovirus exposure and HLA in healthy donors. TCRdb's copy holds only in-frame clones and misses some; the assay was immunoSEQ multiplex PCR. The sample holds some 120,000 clones, over 60% seen once. Input material: PBMCs. Receptors were obtained from a man younger than 40 in good health and CMV-seronegative. CDR3s include the opening cysteine and the closing phenylalanine or tryptophan. The D gene is left open where the match is weak. Rows give clone size only sometimes, using once, few, many, or a class for an expanded clone.

v_call,j_call,clone_size,d_call,cdr3_nt,cdr3_aa
TRBV5-1,TRBJ1-2,.,.,TGCGCCAGCAGCCCCGGAGACGAGAACTATGGCTACACCTTC,CASSPGDENYGYTF
TRBV10-2,TRBJ2-1,few,TRBD2,TGCGCCAGCGCTTTTTCACTAGCGGGAGTGAATGAGCAGTTCTTC,CASAFSLAGVNEQFF
TRBV5-1,TRBJ1-4,few,TRBD1,TGCGCCAGCAGCCCCGGGGACAGGGGGCCGGCTAATGAAAAACTGTTTTTT,CASSPGDRGPANEKLFF
TRBV9,TRBJ2-1,few,.,TGTGCCAGCAGTGAAGAGCTCCGGAGCTCCTACAATGAGCAGTTCTTC,CASSEELRSSYNEQFF
TRBV28,TRBJ2-5,.,TRBD1,TGTGCCAGCAGTTTACCAGGACAGGGAGGCCAAGAGACCCAGTACTTC,CASSLPGQGGQETQYF
TRBV5-1,TRBJ2-5,.,TRBD2,TGCGCCAGCAGTGAGGCTAGGACTAGCGGGGTACAAGAGACCCAGTACTTC,CASSEARTSGVQETQYF
TRBV2,TRBJ2-5,.,.,TGTGCCAGCAGTGAAGCGGGAGCCGCCCTCCAAGAGACCCAGTACTTC,CASSEAGAALQETQYF
TRBV4-1,TRBJ2-1,.,TRBD2,TGCGCCAGCAGCCAAGATTTTATCAGGGTAGCGGGGGGCCCCGGCTCCTACAATGAGCAGTTCTTC,CASSQDFIRVAGGPGSYNEQFF
TRBV2,TRBJ1-5,once,TRBD1,TGTGCCAGCAGTGTACCGACAGGGGGCGCAATCAGGCCCCAGCATTTT,CASSVPTGGAIRPQHF
TRBV29-1,TRBJ2-7,.,.,TGCAGCGTTGAAACGCGTCGGGACGAGCAGTACTTC,CSVETRRDEQYF
TRBV19,TRBJ1-3,.,TRBD1,TGTGCCAGTAGAAGCGGGACAGGGGCTGGAAACACCATATATTTT,CASRSGTGAGNTIYF
TRBV7-9,TRBJ2-5,.,TRBD2,TGTGCCAGCAGCTTCTTGGGAGGGACTCAAGAGACCCAGTACTTC,CASSFLGGTQETQYF
TRBV25-1,TRBJ2-6,.,.,TGTGCCAGCAGTGAAATGGGGCGCCCCGGCTCTGGGGCCAACGTCCTGACTTTC,CASSEMGRPGSGANVLTF
TRBV28,TRBJ1-2,.,.,TGTGCCAGCAGTGTCAGTCAGGGTAACTATGGCTACACCTTC,CASSVSQGNYGYTF
TRBV18,TRBJ2-7,.,TRBD2,TGTGCCAGCTCCCCAGGACTAGCGGCATTGAGCTCCTACGAGCAGTACTTC,CASSPGLAALSSYEQYF
TRBV6-1,TRBJ1-1,.,.,TGTGCCAGCAGTGCCAAACGGTGGGGGGACACTGAAGCTTTCTTT,CASSAKRWGDTEAFF
TRBV7-9,TRBJ1-4,.,.,TGTGCCAGCAGTCGTAACTCCGAAAAACTGTTTTTT,CASSRNSEKLFF
TRBV7-3,TRBJ1-1,once,.,TGTGCCAGCAGCTGGACACCGAACACTGAAGCTTTCTTT,CASSWTPNTEAFF
TRBV2,TRBJ1-1,.,.,TGTGCCGGCAGAACCCCTCCCTCCCTCGACGACAGTCCTGAAGCTTTCTTT,CAGRTPPSLDDSPEAFF
TRBV6-4,TRBJ1-2,.,TRBD1,TGTGCCAGCAGCGCCGGACAGGGGGCATACTATGGCTACACCTTC,CASSAGQGAYYGYTF
TRBV7-9,TRBJ2-7,.,.,TGTGCCAGCACCCCGATAGGGGGATGGTACGAGCAGTACTTC,CASTPIGGWYEQYF
TRBV5-1,TRBJ2-3,.,.,TGCGCCAGCAGCGGGCGGGCTAGCGCAGTGGGAGATACGCAGTATTTT,CASSGRASAVGDTQYF
TRBV28,TRBJ2-7,.,TRBD1,TGTGCCAGCGTCGGACAGGGGACGTACGAGCAGTACTTC,CASVGQGTYEQYF
TRBV5-4,TRBJ2-2,.,.,TGTGCCAGCAGCATCGGACTTGGGGAGCTGTTTTTT,CASSIGLGELFF
TRBV5-4,TRBJ1-1,.,.,TGTGCCAGCAGCCCTCTGCCCGGGGTGAACACTGAAGCTTTCTTT,CASSPLPGVNTEAFF
TRBV9,TRBJ1-1,.,.,TGTGCCAGCAGCGTAGCTTTTGATGACGGGGCTTTCTTT,CASSVAFDDGAFF
TRBV10-3,TRBJ2-1,.,.,TGTGCCATCGCGGAGGCTCAAACAATGGGGCAGTTCTTC,CAIAEAQTMGQFF
TRBV25-1,TRBJ2-3,.,TRBD2,TGTGCCAGCAGTGAAAACGGCGGGGGGTGGGGGGATACGCAGTATTTT,CASSENGGGWGDTQYF
TRBV19,TRBJ1-2,.,.,TGTGCCAGTAGTAGTTCCCGGGGGGCCTATGGCTACACCTTC,CASSSSRGAYGYTF
TRBV28,TRBJ2-2,.,TRBD1,TGTGCCAGCAGAGAGACAGGGCCGAACACCGGGGAGCTGTTTTTT,CASRETGPNTGELFF
TRBV30,TRBJ1-1,once,.,TGTGCCTGGAGGGAACAGGGATTTAACACTGAAGCTTTCTTT,CAWREQGFNTEAFF
TRBV28,TRBJ1-2,.,.,TGTGCCAGCAATGACAGAAACTATGGCTACACCTTC,CASNDRNYGYTF
TRBV28,TRBJ1-2,.,.,TGTGCCAGCAGTTTAAAGGTCTGGGGTAGGGGCGGCTACACCTTC,CASSLKVWGRGGYTF
TRBV7-2,TRBJ1-2,.,.,TGTGCCAGCAGCCCCCAGGGGGGCTACACCTTC,CASSPQGGYTF
TRBV27,TRBJ1-2,.,.,TGTGCCAGCAGTCCGCTACTGCCCCACTATGGCTACACCTTC,CASSPLLPHYGYTF
TRBV9,TRBJ2-7,.,.,TGTGCCAGCAGCGTAGCACCTCGGTACGAGCAGTACTTC,CASSVAPRYEQYF
TRBV6-1,TRBJ1-2,.,.,TGTGCCAGCAGTGGGACAGTTCTAGGCTATGGCTACACCTTC,CASSGTVLGYGYTF
TRBV6-4,TRBJ2-1,.,TRBD1,TGTGCCAGCAGCCCTAAGGACAGGGATCCGCAGTTCTTC,CASSPKDRDPQFF
TRBV30,TRBJ1-4,.,.,TGTGCCTGGAGTCCGGGGGGAGCGTCAAAACTGTTTTTT,CAWSPGGASKLFF
TRBV5-1,TRBJ2-3,.,TRBD2,TGCGCCAGCAGCTTGCGCACAACGGGGGGACGGACAGATACGCAGTATTTT,CASSLRTTGGRTDTQYF
TRBV6-1,TRBJ2-7,.,TRBD2,TGTGCCAGCAGTGAACCTCTAGCGGGAGACTCCTACGAGCAGTACTTC,CASSEPLAGDSYEQYF
TRBV6-1,TRBJ2-2,.,.,TGTGCCAGCAGTGTGTTAGGGGTGAGCACCGGGGAGCTGTTTTTT,CASSVLGVSTGELFF
TRBV28,TRBJ2-7,.,.,TGTGCCAGCAGTTCCCCCCGACAGGCTACTGAGTACGAGCAGTACTTC,CASSSPRQATEYEQYF
TRBV6-1,TRBJ2-5,.,TRBD2,TGTGCCAGCAACATAGCGGGTGGCCAAGAGACCCAGTACTTC,CASNIAGGQETQYF
TRBV7-2,TRBJ1-4,.,.,TGTGCCAGCAGCTGGGGGGGGATCAGTACTAATGAAAAACTGTTTTTT,CASSWGGISTNEKLFF
TRBV9,TRBJ1-2,.,.,TGTGCCAGCAGAGGGGACCAGGGGGGCTACACCTTC,CASRGDQGGYTF
TRBV4-1,TRBJ2-7,.,.,TGCGCCAGCAGCCAAGATGAGAGGGCCTACGAGCAGTACTTC,CASSQDERAYEQYF
TRBV6-5,TRBJ1-1,few,.,TGTGCCAGCAGTTTCACAGTGAACACTGAAGCTTTCTTT,CASSFTVNTEAFF
TRBV10-3,TRBJ1-4,.,TRBD1,TGTGCCATCAGTGGACAGGGGAATGAAAAACTGTTTTTT,CAISGQGNEKLFF
TRBV28,TRBJ2-7,.,.,TGTGCCAGCAGCTTCATCCGGACAAGGTTGGGCCGGTATGACGACGAGCAGTACTTC,CASSFIRTRLGRYDDEQYF
TRBV28,TRBJ2-7,few,TRBD2,TGTGCCAGCAGTTTTATCACTAGCGGGGACGAGCAGTACTTC,CASSFITSGDEQYF
TRBV2,TRBJ1-5,once,TRBD1,TGTGCCAGCAGTGAAGATGGGACAGATAGCAATCAGCCCCAGCATTTT,CASSEDGTDSNQPQHF
TRBV30,TRBJ1-6,.,TRBD1,TGTGCCTGGATGGGACAGGGGTGGAATTCACCCCTCCACTTT,CAWMGQGWNSPLHF
TRBV4-2,TRBJ2-7,.,.,TGTGCCAGCAGCCAAGACAGGTTTCCGTTTGGTTACGAGCAGTACTTC,CASSQDRFPFGYEQYF
TRBV5-1,TRBJ1-4,.,.,TGCGCCAGCAGCTTGATTGGGGCGGATGAAAAACTGTTTTTT,CASSLIGADEKLFF